The T cell receptor (beta chain) described here comes from a study of T-cell reconstitution after alpha-beta-depleted transplantation in children listed by TCRdb under 2016. Regarding the study in general: T-cell immune reconstitution after TCRalphabeta/CD19-depleted allogeneic hematopoietic cell transplantation in children was quantitatively tracked in the study by means of TCR repertoire profiling.

What the work shows at the level of the full study, not this receptor alone: Over the following months the frequencies of hyperexpanded clones went down, and after one year T-cell counts and TCRbeta diversity were mostly credited to newly produced T cells. The apparently early alphabetaT-cell count recovery about two months after transplant was reportedly dependent on only several hundred rapidly expanded clones derived from non-depleted graft cells. In some patients, the high TCRbeta diversity seen at day 60 was put down to recipient T cells and intrathymic progenitors that had survived conditioning.

What the treatment or condition label conveys for this sample: allogeneic hematopoietic cell transplantation with graft depleted of TCRalphabeta T cells and CD19 B cells. The children who served as transplant recipients had been given grafts of TCRalphabeta/CD19-depleted allogeneic hematopoietic cells. The method behind the library was PCR. Sequencing was performed on an Illumina HiSeq 2500. To normalize quantification of the TCRbeta repertoire, the TCR libraries were built with molecular barcoding that relied on unique molecular identifiers. TCRdb reran the public reads through fastp at Q25 and MiXCR, keeping productive beta chains. Each record represents a unique CDR3 protein, reported with the most common genes and DNA among its rows. Recorded for this sample are approximately 170,000 distinct CDR3 sequences; around 10% of them occurred a single time. The biggest ten clones account for under 15% of the sample.

After removal of 5 bases from V and 4 bases from J, the junction retains 13 bases not matched to a gene. From the cysteine through the phenylalanine, the CDR3 covers 16 amino acids. Only CDR3 DNA remains: 48 bases, in frame from the first base. The germline V gene (reference sequence) yields DFQATT for CDR1 and SNEGSKA for CDR2. This clonotype was recorded many times. Its antigen remains undetermined. No base qualities exist here, and no much larger clone lies one base off it. This receptor was identified in a boy aged 2 to 10 with acute myeloid leukemia, due to receive a stem cell transplant. Specimen: PBMCs, collected before TCRalphabeta/CD19-depleted stem cell transplant. The chain uses TRBV20-1 and TRBJ2-3; 9 bases in between match TRBD1. The encoded CDR3 is CSALNPGQGTSDTQYF. The nucleotide sequence reads TGCAGTGCTCTAAACCCGGGACAGGGAACTTCAGATACGCAGTATTTT.